Below are 10 T cell receptor beta chains sequenced from a single sample in a study of cytomegalovirus exposure and HLA in healthy donors. Vbeta (60) and Jbeta (13) primers were used in the PCR. Repertoires were generated with immunoSEQ multiplex PCR, while TCRdb's copy carries only in-frame clones and drops some. The profile shows approximately 150,000 clones, under 80% of them singletons. Sequenced input: PBMCs. The receptors were gathered from a woman aged 45-65 years in good health and CMV-seropositive.

This chain joins TRBV9 and TRBJ2-3; TRBD2 matches 10 bases. Losses at the gene ends were 1 base for V and 5 bases for J; bases not matched to a gene: 7. Germline-derived CDR1 and CDR2 are SGDLS and YYNGEE. The CDR3 covers 16 residues. The CDR3 region has the DNA TGTGCCAGCAGCGTAAACAGCGGGGGGGCGGGAGATACGCAGTATTTT. Its protein is CASSVNSGGAGDTQYF.

The chain combines TRBV5-1 with TRBJ2-7; TRBD1 is a possible D gene (6 bases). Trimming pared 4 bases from V and 3 bases from J, leaving 14 bases between. Germline V CDR1 and CDR2: SGHRS, YFSETQ. CDR3 length: 14 amino acids. CDR3 loop: CASSPGTHFYEQYF. The DNA for the CDR3 is TGCGCCAGCAGCCCCGGGACACACTTCTACGAGCAGTACTTC.

The V call is TRBV2, the J call TRBJ1-5; D is possibly TRBD1 (5 bases). There are 13 residues in the CDR3. Germline V gives CDR1 SNHLY, CDR2 FYNNEI. V lost 6 bases and J 5 bases, leaving 11 bases between the germline ends. The CDR3 coding sequence is TGTGCCAGCAGCCCCACCAGGGATCAGCCCCAGCATTTT. Translation gives CASSPTRDQPQHF.

In nucleotides, the CDR3 is TGTGCCAGCAGCCCCGACAGGGATGGTCAGCCCCAGCATTTT. This sequence encodes CASSPDRDGQPQHF. The J gene is TRBJ1-5, the V gene TRBV11-3; 7 bases are a match to TRBD1. The trim removed 5 bases at V and 6 bases at J, leaving 7 bases unmatched. The CDR3 has 14 amino acids. Looked up from germline, CDR1 is SGHNT and CDR2 is YENEEA.

This rearrangement joins TRBV5-1 to TRBJ2-5; 7 positions agree with TRBD1. Germline values: CDR1 SGHRS, CDR2 YFSETQ. V gave up 4 bases and J gave up 2 bases; unmatched junction bases: 8. The CDR3 length is 15 residues. CDR3 loop: CASSPGTVLQETQYF. In DNA, the CDR3 is TGCGCCAGCAGCCCCGGGACAGTTCTACAAGAGACCCAGTACTTC.

The chain has TRBV18 and TRBJ2-3, with D perhaps matching TRBD1 (6 bases). Trimming removed 0 bases from V and 2 bases from J, with 18 bases in between. The CDR3 runs to 18 residues. The V gene's germline CDR1 is KGHSH and CDR2 LQKENI. In DNA, the CDR3 is TGTGCCAGCTCACCACCGTTTGGCAGGGGTCATCCCACAGATACGCAGTATTTT. The encoded protein is CASSPPFGRGHPTDTQYF. The full variable domain, its missing parts supplied by reference TRBV18 and TRBJ2-3, is NAGVMQNPRHLVRRRGQEARLRCSPMKGHSHVYWYRQLPEEGLKFMVYLQKENIIDESGMPKERFSAEFPKEGPSILRIQQVVRGDSAAYFCASSPPFGRGHPTDTQYFGPGTRLTVL.

V usage is TRBV5-6 and J usage is TRBJ1-5; D might be TRBD1 (5 bases). V was pared by 3 bases and J by 2 bases, with 15 bases between. The CDR3 has 16 residues. Germline V gene sequence: CDR1 SGHDT, CDR2 YYEEEE. Written as DNA, the CDR3 is TGTGCCAGCAGCTCGGGCGGGGCGCAGGGCAATCAGCCCCAGCATTTT. Its protein is CASSSGGAQGNQPQHF.

The J gene is TRBJ2-6, the V gene TRBV10-3; TRBD2 is a possible D gene (6 bases). Trimming removed 4 bases at V and 4 bases at J, with 11 bases between. The CDR3 is made up of 15 amino acids. Germline values: CDR1 ENHRY, CDR2 SYGVKD. Here the CDR3 DNA reads TGTGCCATCAGTGTGGGGGGAATCGGGGCCAACGTCCTGACTTTC. Translating it yields CAISVGGIGANVLTF.

This clone was seen more than once but under ten times. The same CDR3 arises from other DNA sequences in this sample as well. V gene TRBV9 combines with J gene TRBJ1-2; 7 nucleotides agree with TRBD1. Germline CDR1 reads SGDLS; CDR2 reads YYNGEE. The CDR3 is 14 residues long. The trim removed 0 bases at V and 4 bases at J, leaving 3 bases unmatched. CDR3: CASSVAQGSYGYTF. The CDR3 DNA is TGTGCCAGCAGCGTAGCACAGGGGAGCTATGGCTACACCTTC. Together with reference TRBV9 and TRBJ1-2, the CDR3 gives the full variable domain: DSGVTQTPKHLITATGQRVTLRCSPRSGDLSVYWYQQSLDQGLQFLIQYYNGEERAKGNILERFSAQQFPDLHSELNLSSLELGDSALYFCASSVAQGSYGYTFGSGTRLTVV.

This CDR3 is CASSWDLGGSPLHF. The CDR3 nucleotides are TGTGCCAGCAGCTGGGACCTTGGAGGGTCACCCCTCCACTTT. This chain links TRBV5-6 with TRBJ1-6; tentative D call: TRBD1 (5 bases). CDR3 length: 14 amino acids. CDR1 SGHDT and CDR2 YYEEEE come from the germline V gene. With 3 bases removed from V and 10 bases from J, the gap between germline ends came to 14 bases.